This T cell receptor beta chain appears in the sequencing data of a study of blood T cell repertoires in COVID-19. Study-level information: From T cells, B-cell-depleted T cells, or PBMCs came the material, which was cDNA or gDNA.

Grouping used clinical history reported by participants in a survey and questionnaire. In Cohort 3, a recovered donor had either two negative PCRs, clearance, or symptom resolution. Authors' processing steps: Estimates of nucleated cell counts were drawn from the amplification of reference gene primers. TCRdb keeps only in-frame clones here, not all; method: immunoSEQ multiplex PCR. V and J calls and clone size come straight from that table; D and trimming were deduced from the DNA. Of 320,000 or so clones listed, 89% are singletons. This clone has only a few counts. The CDR3 is made up of 13 amino acids. CDR1 and CDR2 from the germline V gene are LGHDT and YNNKEL (reference sequence). V lost 7 bases, J lost 6 bases, and 5 bases stayed unmatched.

The origin of this receptor is a man in his 60s who had recovered from COVID-19. The chain links TRBV3-1 (or the pseudogene TRBV3-2) to TRBJ2-2, with 7 bases aligning to TRBD2. Sequences were obtained from PBMCs or T cells enriched from blood (not recorded which). The CDR3: CASTREGSGELFF. CDR3 bases: TGTGCCAGCACTAGGGAGGGATCCGGGGAGCTGTTTTTT.